Below are 2 T cell receptor beta chains sequenced from a single sample in a study. TCRdb called the RT-PCR reads again in MiXCR, with one record for every CDR3 protein. The sample carries hundreds of thousands of distinct CDR3 sequences, 13% to 15% recorded once. The sequencing input was memory CD4+ T cells from blood. These receptors were collected from a female donor in good health, serving as a healthy control.

This clonotype was detected a few times. The chain recombines TRBV4-3 with TRBJ1-2; the D gene is possibly TRBD1 (5 bases). This CDR3 region has 15 residues. V lost 0 bases and J 1 base, leaving 9 bases between the germline ends. Looked up from germline, CDR1 is LGHNA and CDR2 is YSLEER. CDR3 coding DNA: TGCGCCAGCAGCCAAGATCAGACAGTTAACTATGGCTACACCTTC. It codes for CASSQDQTVNYGYTF.

The V and J genes are TRBV10-3 and TRBJ1-1; D remains ambiguous. Trimming shortened V by 2 bases and J by 3 bases, and 10 bases separated the two germline ends. The V gene's germline CDR1 is ENHRY and CDR2 SYGVKD. CDR3 length equals 14 residues. The CDR3 here is CAISEGMQYTEAFF. The DNA for the CDR3 is TGTGCCATCAGTGAGGGGATGCAGTACACTGAAGCTTTCTTT.